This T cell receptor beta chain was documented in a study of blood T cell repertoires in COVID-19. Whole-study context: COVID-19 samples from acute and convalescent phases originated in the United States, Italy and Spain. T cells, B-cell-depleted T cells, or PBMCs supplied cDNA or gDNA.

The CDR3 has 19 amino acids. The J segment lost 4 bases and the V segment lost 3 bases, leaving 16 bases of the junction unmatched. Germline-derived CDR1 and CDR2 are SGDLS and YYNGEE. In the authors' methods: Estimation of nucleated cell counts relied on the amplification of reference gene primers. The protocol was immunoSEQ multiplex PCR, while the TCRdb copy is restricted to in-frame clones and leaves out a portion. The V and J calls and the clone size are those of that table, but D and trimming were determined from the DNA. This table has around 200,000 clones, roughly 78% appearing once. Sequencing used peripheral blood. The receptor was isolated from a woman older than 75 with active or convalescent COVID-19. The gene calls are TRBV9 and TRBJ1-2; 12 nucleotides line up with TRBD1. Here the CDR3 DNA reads TGTGCCAGCAGCGCACTTTCCGGGACAGGGGGCTTAGTTGGCTATGGCTACACCTTC. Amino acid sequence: CASSALSGTGGLVGYGYTF.